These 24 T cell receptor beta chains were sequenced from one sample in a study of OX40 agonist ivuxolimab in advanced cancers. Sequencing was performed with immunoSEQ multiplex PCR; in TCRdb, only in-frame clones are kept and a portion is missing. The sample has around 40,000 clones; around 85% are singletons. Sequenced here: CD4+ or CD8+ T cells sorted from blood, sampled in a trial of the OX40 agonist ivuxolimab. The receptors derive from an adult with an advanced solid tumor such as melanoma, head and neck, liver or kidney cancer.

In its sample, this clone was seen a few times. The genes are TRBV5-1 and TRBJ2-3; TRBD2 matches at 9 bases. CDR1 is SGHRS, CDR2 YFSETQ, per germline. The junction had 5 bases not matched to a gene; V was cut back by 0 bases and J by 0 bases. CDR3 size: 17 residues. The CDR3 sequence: CASSLAFSGGSTDTQYF. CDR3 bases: TGCGCCAGCAGCTTGGCATTTAGCGGGGGAAGCACAGATACGCAGTATTTT.

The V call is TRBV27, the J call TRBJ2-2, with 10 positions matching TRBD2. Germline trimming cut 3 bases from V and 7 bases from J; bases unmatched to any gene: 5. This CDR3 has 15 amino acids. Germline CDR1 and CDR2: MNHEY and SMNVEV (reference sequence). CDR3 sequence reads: CASSFLAGGNGELFF. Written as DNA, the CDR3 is TGTGCCAGCAGTTTTTTAGCGGGAGGTAACGGGGAGCTGTTTTTT.

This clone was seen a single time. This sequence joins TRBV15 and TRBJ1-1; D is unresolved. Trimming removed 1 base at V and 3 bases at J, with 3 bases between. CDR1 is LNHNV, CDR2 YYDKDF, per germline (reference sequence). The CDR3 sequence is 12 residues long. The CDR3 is CATSRGYTEAFF. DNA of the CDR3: TGTGCCACCAGCAGAGGGTACACTGAAGCTTTCTTT.

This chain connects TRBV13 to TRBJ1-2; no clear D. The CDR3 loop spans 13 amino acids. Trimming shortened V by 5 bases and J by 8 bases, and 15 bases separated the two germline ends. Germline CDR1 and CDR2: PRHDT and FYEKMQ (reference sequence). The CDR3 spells CASSPIGERGYTF. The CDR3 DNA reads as TGTGCCAGCAGCCCCATTGGGGAGAGGGGCTACACCTTC. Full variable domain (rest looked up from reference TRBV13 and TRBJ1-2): AAGVIQSPRHLIKEKRETATLKCYPIPRHDTVYWYQQGPGQDPQFLISFYEKMQSDKGSIPDRFSAQQFSDYHSELNMSSLELGDSALYFCASSPIGERGYTFGSGTRLTVV.

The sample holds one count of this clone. The CDR3: CAWGLMTSTDTQYF. CDR3 DNA: TGTGCCTGGGGGTTGATGACAAGCACAGATACGCAGTATTTT. The rearrangement links TRBV30 to TRBJ2-3; D not certain. CDR3 length equals 14 residues. V gave up 5 bases and J gave up 0 bases, with 12 bases separating them. Germline-derived CDR1 and CDR2 are GTSNPN and SVGIG (reference sequence). Combining the CDR3 with reference TRBV30 and TRBJ2-3 gives the whole variable domain SQTIHQWPATLVQPVGSPLSLECTVEGTSNPNLYWYRQAAGRGLQLLFYSVGIGQISSEVPQNLSASRPQDRQFILSSKKLLLSDSGFYLCAWGLMTSTDTQYFGPGTRLTVL.

This chain's CDR3 is CASGGGRGYTF. The CDR3 nucleotides read TGTGCCAGTGGGGGGGGTCGTGGCTACACCTTC. V gene TRBV6-5 combines with J gene TRBJ1-2; possibly TRBD1 for D (5 bases). With 9 bases removed from V and 7 bases from J, the gap between germline ends came to 12 bases. Germline CDR1 is MNHEY and CDR2 is SVGAGI. CDR3 length equals 11 residues.

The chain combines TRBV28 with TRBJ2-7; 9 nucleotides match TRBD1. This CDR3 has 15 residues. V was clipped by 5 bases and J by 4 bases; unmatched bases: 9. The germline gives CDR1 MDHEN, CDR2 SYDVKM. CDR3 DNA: TGTGCCAGCAGTCAGACCGGGACAGGGATTTACGAGCAGTACTTC. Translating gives CASSQTGTGIYEQYF.

In DNA, the CDR3 is TGTGCCAGCAGCCCAAACCGCTACAATGAGCAGTTCTTC. Its translation: CASSPNRYNEQFF. This rearrangement joins TRBV13 to TRBJ2-1; D not resolved. CDR3 length equals 13 residues. The germline V gene has CDR1 PRHDT and CDR2 FYEKMQ (reference sequence). V was cut by 5 bases and J by 3 bases, with 8 bases left in between.

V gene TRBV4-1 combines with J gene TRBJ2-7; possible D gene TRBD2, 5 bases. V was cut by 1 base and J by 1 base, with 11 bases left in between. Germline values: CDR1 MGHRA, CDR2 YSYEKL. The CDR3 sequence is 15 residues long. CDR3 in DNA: TGCGCCAGCAGCCAAGGAAGCGGAACTTCCTACGAGCAGTACTTC. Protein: CASSQGSGTSYEQYF.

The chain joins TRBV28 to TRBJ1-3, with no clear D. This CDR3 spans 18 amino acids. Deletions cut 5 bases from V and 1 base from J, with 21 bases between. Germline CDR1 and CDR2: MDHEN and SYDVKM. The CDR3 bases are TGTGCCAGCAGTCCGTCCCCTGGCAGGCTCTCATCTGGAAACACCATATATTTT. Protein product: CASSPSPGRLSSGNTIYF.

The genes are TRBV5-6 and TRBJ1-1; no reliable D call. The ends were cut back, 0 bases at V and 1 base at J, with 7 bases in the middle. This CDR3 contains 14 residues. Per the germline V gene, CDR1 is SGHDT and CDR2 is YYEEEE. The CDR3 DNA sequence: TGTGCCAGCAGCTTGGGAGGACCGAACACTGAAGCTTTCTTT. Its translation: CASSLGGPNTEAFF.

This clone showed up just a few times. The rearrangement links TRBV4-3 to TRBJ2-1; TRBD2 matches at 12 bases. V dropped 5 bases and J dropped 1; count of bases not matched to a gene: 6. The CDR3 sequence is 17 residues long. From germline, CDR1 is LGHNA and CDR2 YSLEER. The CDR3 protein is CASSATSGSNSYNEQFF. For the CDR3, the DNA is TGCGCCAGCAGCGCGACTAGCGGGAGTAATTCCTACAATGAGCAGTTCTTC.

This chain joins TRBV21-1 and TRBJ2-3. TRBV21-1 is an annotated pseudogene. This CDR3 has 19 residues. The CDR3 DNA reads TGTGCCAGCAGCCCTAGACAGCTAGCCACGAGGCGATGCACAGATACGCAGTATTTT. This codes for CASSPRQLATRRCTDTQYF.

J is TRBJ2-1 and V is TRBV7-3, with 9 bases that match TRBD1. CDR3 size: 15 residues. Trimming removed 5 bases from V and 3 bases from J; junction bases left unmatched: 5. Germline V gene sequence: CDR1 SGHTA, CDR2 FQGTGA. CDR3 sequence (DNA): TGTGCCAGCAGCAACCGGGACAGGGACTACAATGAGCAGTTCTTC. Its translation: CASSNRDRDYNEQFF.

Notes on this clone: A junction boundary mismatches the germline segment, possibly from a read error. CDR3 loop: CASSLGLARHF. Written as DNA, the CDR3 is TGTGCCAGCAGTTTGGGACTAGCGAGGCATTTT. The V gene is TRBV28, the J gene TRBJ2-3; TRBD2 matches 10 bases. The CDR3 loop spans 11 amino acids. Per the germline V gene, CDR1 is MDHEN and CDR2 is SYDVKM.

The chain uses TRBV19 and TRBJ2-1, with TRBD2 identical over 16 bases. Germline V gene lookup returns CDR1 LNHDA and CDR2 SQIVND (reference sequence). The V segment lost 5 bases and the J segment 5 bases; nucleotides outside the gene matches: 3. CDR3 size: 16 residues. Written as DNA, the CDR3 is TGTGCCAGTAGTGTGGGACTAGCGGGGGGGAACAATGAGCAGTTCTTC. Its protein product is CASSVGLAGGNNEQFF.

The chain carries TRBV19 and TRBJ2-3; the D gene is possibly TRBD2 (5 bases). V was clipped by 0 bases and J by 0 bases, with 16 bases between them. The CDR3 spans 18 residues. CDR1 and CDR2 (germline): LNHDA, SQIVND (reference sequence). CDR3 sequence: CASSIDPAGDSSTDTQYF. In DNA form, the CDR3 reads TGTGCCAGTAGTATAGATCCGGCCGGGGATTCTAGCACAGATACGCAGTATTTT.

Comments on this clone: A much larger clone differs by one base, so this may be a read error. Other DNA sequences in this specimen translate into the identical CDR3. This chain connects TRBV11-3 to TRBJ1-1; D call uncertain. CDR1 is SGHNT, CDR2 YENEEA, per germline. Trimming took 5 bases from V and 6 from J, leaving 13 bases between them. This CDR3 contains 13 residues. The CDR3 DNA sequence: TGTGCCAGCAGCCCTCGAGGGATACCTGAAGCTTTCTTT. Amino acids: CASSPRGIPEAFF.

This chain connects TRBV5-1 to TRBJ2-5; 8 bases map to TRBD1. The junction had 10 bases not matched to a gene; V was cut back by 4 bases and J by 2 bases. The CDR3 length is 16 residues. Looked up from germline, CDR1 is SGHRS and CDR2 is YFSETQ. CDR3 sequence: CASSPPQGALQETQYF. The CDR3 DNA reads TGCGCCAGCAGCCCCCCCCAGGGGGCCCTGCAAGAGACCCAGTACTTC.

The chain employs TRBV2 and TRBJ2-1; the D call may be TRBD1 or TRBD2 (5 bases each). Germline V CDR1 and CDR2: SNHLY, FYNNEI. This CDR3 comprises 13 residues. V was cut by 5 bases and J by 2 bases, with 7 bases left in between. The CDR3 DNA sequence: TGTGCCAGCAGTCCGGGGCCCTACAATGAGCAGTTCTTC. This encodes CASSPGPYNEQFF.

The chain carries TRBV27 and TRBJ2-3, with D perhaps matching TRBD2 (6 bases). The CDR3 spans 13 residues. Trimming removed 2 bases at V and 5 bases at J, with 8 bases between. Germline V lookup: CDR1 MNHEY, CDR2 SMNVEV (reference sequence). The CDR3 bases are TGTGCCAGCAGTTTAGTCGGGGGAGATACGCAGTATTTT. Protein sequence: CASSLVGGDTQYF.

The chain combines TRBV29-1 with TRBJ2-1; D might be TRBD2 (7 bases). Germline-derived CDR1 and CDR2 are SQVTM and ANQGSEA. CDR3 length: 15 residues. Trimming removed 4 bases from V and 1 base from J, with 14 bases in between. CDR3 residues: CSVAGGGLSYNEQFF. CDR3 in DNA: TGCAGCGTTGCGGGCGGGGGCCTTTCCTACAATGAGCAGTTCTTC.

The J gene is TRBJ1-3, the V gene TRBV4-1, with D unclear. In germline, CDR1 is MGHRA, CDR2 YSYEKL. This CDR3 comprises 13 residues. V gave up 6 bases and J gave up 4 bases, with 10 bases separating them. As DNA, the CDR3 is TGCGCCAGCAGTCCTACCTGGGGAAACACCATATATTTT. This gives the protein CASSPTWGNTIYF.

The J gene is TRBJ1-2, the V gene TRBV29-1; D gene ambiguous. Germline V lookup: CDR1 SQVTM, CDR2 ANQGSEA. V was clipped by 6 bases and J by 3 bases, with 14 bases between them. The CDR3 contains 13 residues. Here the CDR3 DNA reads TGCAGCGTGCACGAGGTTTCGGACTATGGCTACACCTTC. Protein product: CSVHEVSDYGYTF.